This TCR beta chain was found in a study of cytomegalovirus exposure and HLA in healthy donors (TCRdb year 2017). At the level of the whole study: The 500 to 800 repertoires of the first cohort and the approximately 130 validation repertoires were produced on the same platform, according to a later analysis. A separate validation cohort of 100 to 150 different subjects was used in addition to the 666-subject first cohort. The study was designed to test whether signatures of past pathogen exposure could be identified by cataloging public T cell receptors. High-throughput TCR immunosequencing, statistical association of individual TCRs with disease status, and machine learning were combined to predict cytomegalovirus infection status. Findings and caveats that apply to the study as a whole: The study gave a list of around 170 TCR beta chains associated with cytomegalovirus. Cytomegalovirus status was reported to be diagnosed by the classifier with high specificity and sensitivity in both the original and validation cohorts. Most TCR sequences were observed very rarely across donors, whereas some public TCRs were present in many individuals. Three of the identified cytomegalovirus-associated TCR beta chains were confirmed in vitro to be specific for cytomegalovirus antigens. The authors suggested that the approach could potentially be generalized to other disease states and immunological phenotypes. In a later analysis, TCRs clustered in the first cohort were found to also tend to co-occur in the 130 or so validation repertoires, with about 93% of cluster scores above 0. The validation cohort had no HLA typing available for a later analysis, so co-occurrence within that cohort was assessed over all 130 or so repertoires.

Library preparation employed the immunoSEQ multiplex PCR assay. In the source study's methods: To diagnose cytomegalovirus status from the catalog of TCR beta chain sequences, a statistical classification framework was built. The table was pulled from immuneACCESS by TCRdb, which kept in-frame rearrangements only. Such tables lose some clones; where checked, under half of the loss comes from unresolved V genes, and the rest has no known cause. From that table come the V and J calls and clone size; the DNA was used to work out D and trimming. In all, the sample holds 150,000 to 200,000 clones, and more than 75% of those were seen once. 1.4% of the sample is held by the ten biggest clonotypes. Separate from the approximately 670-subject first cohort, the validation cohort of over 90 subjects was the group to which the donors belonged. With regard to this clone: What antigen it recognizes has not been identified. No much larger clone is present one base from it, and per-base qualities are unavailable.

This receptor was identified in a woman aged 30 to 39 in good health and CMV-seronegative. Source material: PBMCs.

DNA sequence: TGTGCCAGCAGCGTAGCTACGTGGGAGGTTAAAAAGAATGGCTACACCTTC. It codes for CASSVATWEVKKNGYTF. Recombination linked TRBV9 to TRBJ1-2, with no D gene named confidently. From the cysteine up to the phenylalanine, the CDR3 has a length of 17 residues. CDR3 DNA is the only sequence kept; it has 51 bases, read in frame from the first base. V loses 0 bases of germline sequence and J loses 6 bases, and the interval between the two ends is 21 bases. The germline V gene sets CDR1 to SGDLS and CDR2 to YYNGEE.